This T cell receptor (beta chain) came from a study of blood T cell repertoires in COVID-19. Looking at the study overall: Italy, Spain and the United States were the sources of the convalescent and acute COVID-19 samples. Sources were T cells, B-cell-depleted T cells, or PBMCs; the material itself was cDNA or gDNA.

Trimming took off 4 bases at V and 6 bases at J, with 18 bases between the two ends. Per germline, CDR1 MGHRA and CDR2 YSYEKL. The length of the CDR3 is 15 residues. Original methodology: Reference gene primer amplification gave nucleated cell count estimates. TCRdb's copy holds only in-frame clones and misses some; the assay was immunoSEQ multiplex PCR. D and trimming were read from the DNA, whereas the V and J calls and clone size are those reported in that table. Here the sample spans approximately 90,000 clones, over 80% being singletons. The chain has TRBV4-1 and TRBJ1-1, with D possibly matching TRBD1 (6 bases). The source material was peripheral blood. This sequence originates from a woman older than 75 with active or convalescent COVID-19. The CDR3 DNA reads as TGCGCCAGCAGCCTCCCGTGGGGGCGCGGTCCTGAAGCTTTCTTT. This codes for CASSLPWGRGPEAFF.